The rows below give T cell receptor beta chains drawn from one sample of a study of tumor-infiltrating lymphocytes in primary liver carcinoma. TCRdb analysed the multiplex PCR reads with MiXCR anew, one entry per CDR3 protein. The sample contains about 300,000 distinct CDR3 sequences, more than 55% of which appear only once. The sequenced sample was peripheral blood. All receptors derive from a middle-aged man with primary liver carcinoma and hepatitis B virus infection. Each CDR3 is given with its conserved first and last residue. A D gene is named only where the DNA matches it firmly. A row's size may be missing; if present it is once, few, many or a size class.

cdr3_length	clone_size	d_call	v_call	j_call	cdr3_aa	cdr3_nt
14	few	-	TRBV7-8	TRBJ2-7	CASSLAAGPYKQYF	TGTGCCAGCAGCTTAGCAGCCGGCCCCTACAAGCAGTACTTC
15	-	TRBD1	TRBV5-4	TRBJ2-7	CASSPRTGSFYEQYF	TGTGCCAGCAGTCCCAGGACAGGGTCATTCTACGAGCAGTACTTC
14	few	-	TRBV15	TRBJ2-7	CATSRVNGPYEQYF	TGTGCCACCAGCAGAGTAAATGGTCCCTACGAGCAGTACTTC
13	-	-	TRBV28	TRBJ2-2	CAISGPNTGELFF	TGTGCCATCAGCGGGCCGAACACCGGGGAGCTGTTTTTT
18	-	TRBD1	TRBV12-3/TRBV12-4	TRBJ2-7	CDSSSRDRGPTLTYDQYF	TGTGACAGCAGTTCCCGGGACAGGGGGCCCACCTTAACCTACGATCAGTACTTC
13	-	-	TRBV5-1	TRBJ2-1	CASSAGTSNEQFF	TGCGCCAGCAGCGCCGGGACGAGCAATGAGCAGTTCTTC
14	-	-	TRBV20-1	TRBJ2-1	CSASGLQDYDEQFF	TGCAGTGCTAGCGGTCTGCAGGACTACGATGAGCAGTTCTTC
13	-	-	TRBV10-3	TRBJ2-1	CAIRLRSYNEQFF	TGTGCCATCAGACTCAGGTCCTACAATGAGCAGTTCTTC
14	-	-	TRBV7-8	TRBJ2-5	CASSPLPPGETQYF	TGTGCCAGCAGCCCTCTACCCCCCGGAGAGACCCAGTACTTC
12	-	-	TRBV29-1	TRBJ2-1	CSVNTGTNERFF	TGCAGCGTAAATACCGGGACAAATGAGCGGTTCTTC
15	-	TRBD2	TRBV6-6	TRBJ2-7	CASSIVAGVVDEQYF	TGTGCAAGCAGTATAGTAGCGGGAGTAGTCGACGAGCAGTACTTC
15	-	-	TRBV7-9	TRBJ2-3	CASSFPGTGTDTQYF	TGTGCCAGCAGCTTCCCCGGGACTGGCACAGATACGCAGTATTTT
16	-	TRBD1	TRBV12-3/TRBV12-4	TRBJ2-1	CASSPTGTGPYNEQFF	TGTGCCAGTAGTCCAACCGGGACAGGCCCTTACAATGAGCAGTTCTTC
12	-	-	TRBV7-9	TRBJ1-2	CASSPTVNGYTF	TGTGCCAGCAGCCCGACAGTCAATGGCTACACCTTC
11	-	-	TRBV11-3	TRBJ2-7	CVSSSADEQYF	TGTGTCAGCAGCTCCGCGGACGAGCAGTATTTC
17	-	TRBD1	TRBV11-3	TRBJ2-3	CAGSPGTGYGTTDTQYF	TGTGCCGGCAGCCCCGGGACAGGGTATGGGACGACAGATACGCAGTATTTT
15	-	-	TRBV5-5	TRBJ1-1	CASSLAEWANTEAFF	TGTGCCAGCAGCTTGGCCGAGTGGGCGAACACTGAAGCTTTCTTT
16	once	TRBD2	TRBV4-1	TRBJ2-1	CASSQEASGRYNEQSF	TGCGCCAGCAGCCAAGAGGCTAGCGGGAGGTACAATGAGCAGTCCTTC
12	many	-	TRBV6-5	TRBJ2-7	CASSFSGYEQYF	TGTGCCAGCAGTTTCTCCGGCTACGAGCAGTACTTC
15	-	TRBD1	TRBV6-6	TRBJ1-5	CASSYSAAGGEPRHF	TGTGCCAGCAGTTACTCCGCGGCAGGGGGGGAGCCCCGGCATTTT
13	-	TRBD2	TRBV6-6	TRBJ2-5	CGSTRAGEETQYF	TGTGGCAGCACCCGAGCGGGAGAAGAGACCCAGTACTTC
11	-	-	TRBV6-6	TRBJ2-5	CASSVQETRYF	TGTGCCAGCAGTGTGCAGGAGACCCGGTACTTC
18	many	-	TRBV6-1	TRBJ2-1	CASSDPHRGGYVHDEQFF	TGTGCCAGCAGTGACCCCCATCGCGGCGGCTATGTTCACGATGAGCAGTTCTTC
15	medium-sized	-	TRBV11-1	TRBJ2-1	CASSPRASSYNEQFF	TGTGCCAGCAGTCCCCGGGCTAGCTCCTACAATGAGCAGTTCTTC
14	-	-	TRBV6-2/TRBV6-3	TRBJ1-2	CASSRLGLGDGYTF	TGTGCCAGCAGTCGCTTGGGACTGGGGGATGGCTACACCTTC
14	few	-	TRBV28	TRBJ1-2	CASSTGSGNYGYTF	TGTGCCAGCAGCACAGGGTCGGGAAACTATGGCTACACCTTC
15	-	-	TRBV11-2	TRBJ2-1	CASSLGGNIVKEQFF	TGTGCCAGCAGTTTAGGCGGGAATATCGTCAAAGAGCAGTTCTTC